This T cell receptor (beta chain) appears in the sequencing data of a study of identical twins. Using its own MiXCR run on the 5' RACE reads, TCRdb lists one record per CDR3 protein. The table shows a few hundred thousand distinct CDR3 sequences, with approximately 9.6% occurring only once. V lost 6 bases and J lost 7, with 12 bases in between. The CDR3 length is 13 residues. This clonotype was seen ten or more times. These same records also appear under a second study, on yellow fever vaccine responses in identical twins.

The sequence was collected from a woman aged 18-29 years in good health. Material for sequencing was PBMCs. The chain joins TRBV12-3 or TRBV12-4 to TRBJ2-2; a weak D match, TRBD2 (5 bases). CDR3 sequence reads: CASSYGRGGELFF. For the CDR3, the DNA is TGTGCCAGCAGCTACGGACGGGGCGGGGAGCTGTTTTTT.